This is a list of T cell receptor beta chains from one sample in a study of shared clonotypes between healthy human individuals. Libraries were prepared by immunoSEQ multiplex PCR; TCRdb keeps only in-frame clonotypes and omits some of them. The table lists some 2 million clones, 85% to 95% of them singletons. Source material: naive CD4+ T cells sorted from blood. The receptor set was obtained from a man younger than 30 in good health. Each CDR3 is given with its conserved first and last residue. A D gene is named only where the DNA matches it firmly. Clone size is shown for a subset of rows, as once, few, many or a class of expanded clone.

clone size	D gene	J gene	V gene	CDR3 protein	CDR3 DNA
.	.	TRBJ1-2	TRBV5-6	CASSLTAYGYTF	TGTGCCAGCAGCTTAACAGCCTATGGCTACACCTTC
.	.	TRBJ1-1	TRBV19	CASSIDKGNTEAFF	TGTGCCAGTAGTATAGATAAGGGGAACACTGAAGCTTTCTTT
once	.	TRBJ2-5	TRBV7-2	CASSSPLGGGVQETQYF	TGTGCCAGCAGCTCACCCCTTGGGGGCGGGGTACAAGAGACCCAGTACTTC
.	.	TRBJ2-5	TRBV5-8	CASSLGGPSTPQYF	TGTGCCAGCAGCTTGGGAGGGCCGTCAACGCCCCAGTACTTC
.	.	TRBJ2-7	TRBV19	CASGSYEQYF	TGTGCCAGTGGGTCCTACGAGCAGTACTTC
.	.	TRBJ1-6	TRBV6-1	CASGGQGNSPLHF	TGTGCCAGCGGGGGGCAGGGTAATTCACCCCTCCACTTT
.	.	TRBJ2-7	TRBV10-3	CAISESTAYEQYF	TGTGCCATCAGTGAGTCGACAGCCTACGAGCAGTACTTC
.	.	TRBJ1-1	TRBV12-5	CASGSTRVNTEAFF	TGTGCTAGTGGTAGCACGCGGGTGAACACTGAAGCTTTCTTT
.	TRBD1	TRBJ2-3	TRBV27	CASSLVRQGTTQYF	TGTGCCAGCAGTTTAGTCCGACAGGGAACTACGCAGTATTTT
.	.	TRBJ2-5	TRBV25-1	CAGCARQETQYF	TGTGCCGGATGCGCGCGTCAAGAGACCCAGTACTTC
once	.	TRBJ1-6	TRBV5-5	CASSATGINSPLHF	TGTGCCAGCAGCGCTACAGGGATAAATTCACCCCTCCACTTT
few	.	TRBJ1-1	TRBV25-1	CASSKQGNTEAFF	TGTGCCAGCAGTAAACAGGGGAACACTGAAGCTTTCTTT
once	.	TRBJ2-2	TRBV27	CASSLFRVSTGELFF	TGTGCCAGCAGTTTGTTCAGGGTGAGCACCGGGGAGCTGTTTTTT
.	.	TRBJ2-3	TRBV30	CAWSHKDTQYF	TGTGCCTGGAGTCACAAGGATACGCAGTATTTT
.	.	TRBJ2-5	TRBV29-1	CSVSLGKTETQYF	TGCAGCGTTTCACTAGGGAAGACGGAGACCCAGTACTTC
.	.	TRBJ1-2	TRBV6-5	CASNRGHSNSYGYTF	TGTGCCAGCAATCGAGGACACTCGAACTCCTATGGCTACACCTTC
once	.	TRBJ2-5	TRBV18	CASSPIGETQYF	TGTGCCAGCTCACCCATTGGAGAGACCCAGTACTTC
.	TRBD1	TRBJ1-1	TRBV7-2	CASSNGQENTEAFF	TGTGCCAGCAGCAACGGACAGGAGAACACTGAAGCTTTCTTT
.	.	TRBJ2-3	TRBV7-2	CASSLRADTQYF	TGTGCCAGCAGCTTACGAGCAGATACGCAGTATTTT
.	.	TRBJ2-1	TRBV7-9	CASSSTIIGTKGQFF	TGTGCCAGCAGCTCAACGATAATCGGGACGAAGGGGCAGTTCTTC
.	TRBD1	TRBJ1-5	TRBV25-1	CASSGSFRGRDQPQHF	TGTGCCAGCAGTGGTAGTTTCAGGGGGCGCGATCAGCCCCAGCATTTT
.	.	TRBJ1-6	TRBV6-1	CASSESQGNSPLHF	TGTGCCAGCAGTGAAAGTCAGGGTAATTCACCCCTCCACTTT
few	TRBD1	TRBJ2-3	TRBV19	CASSIDLSGTGSTDTQYF	TGTGCCAGTAGTATAGATCTATCGGGGACAGGGAGCACAGATACGCAGTATTTT
.	.	TRBJ1-1	TRBV30	CAWSVTGGETEAFF	TGTGCCTGGAGTGTAACGGGGGGAGAGACTGAAGCTTTCTTT
once	.	TRBJ2-7	TRBV15	CATSSPSRGRAYEQYF	TGTGCCACCAGCAGCCCATCCAGGGGAAGGGCCTACGAGCAGTACTTC